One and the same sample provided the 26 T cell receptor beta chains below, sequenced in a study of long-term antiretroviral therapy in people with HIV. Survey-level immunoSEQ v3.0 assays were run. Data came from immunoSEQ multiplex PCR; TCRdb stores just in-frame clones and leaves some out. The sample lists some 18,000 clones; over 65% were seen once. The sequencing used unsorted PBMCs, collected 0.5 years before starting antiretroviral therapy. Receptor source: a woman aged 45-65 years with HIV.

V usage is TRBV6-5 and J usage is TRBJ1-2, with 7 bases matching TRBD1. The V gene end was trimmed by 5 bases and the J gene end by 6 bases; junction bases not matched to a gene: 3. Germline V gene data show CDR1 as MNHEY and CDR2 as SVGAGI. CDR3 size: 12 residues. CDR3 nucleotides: TGTGCCAGCAGTCGACAGGGAAATGGCTACACCTTC. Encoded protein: CASSRQGNGYTF.

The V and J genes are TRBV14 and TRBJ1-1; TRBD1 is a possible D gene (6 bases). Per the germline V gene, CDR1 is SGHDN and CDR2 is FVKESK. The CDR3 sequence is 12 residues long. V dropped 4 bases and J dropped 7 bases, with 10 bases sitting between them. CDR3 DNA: TGTGCCAGCAGCCGACAGGCTATTGAAGCTTTCTTT. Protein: CASSRQAIEAFF.

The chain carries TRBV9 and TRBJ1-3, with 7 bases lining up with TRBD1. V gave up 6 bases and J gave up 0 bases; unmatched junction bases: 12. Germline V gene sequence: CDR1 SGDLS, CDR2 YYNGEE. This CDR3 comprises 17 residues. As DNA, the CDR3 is TGTGCCAGCACGACACACGGCGGACAGGCCTCTGGAAACACCATATATTTT. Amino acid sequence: CASTTHGGQASGNTIYF.

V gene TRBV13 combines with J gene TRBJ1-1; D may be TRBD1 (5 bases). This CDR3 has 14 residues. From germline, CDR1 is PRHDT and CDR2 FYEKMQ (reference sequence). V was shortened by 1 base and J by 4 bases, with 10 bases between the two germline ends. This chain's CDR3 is CASSLVGGGTEAFF. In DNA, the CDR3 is TGTGCCAGCAGCTTAGTGGGGGGGGGCACTGAAGCTTTCTTT.

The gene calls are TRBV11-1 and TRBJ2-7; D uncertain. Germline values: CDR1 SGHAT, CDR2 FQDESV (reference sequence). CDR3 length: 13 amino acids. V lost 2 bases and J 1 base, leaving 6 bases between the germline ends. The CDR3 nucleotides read TGTGCCAGCAGCTTACAGCCGTCCTACGAGCAGTACGTC. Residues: CASSLQPSYEQYV.

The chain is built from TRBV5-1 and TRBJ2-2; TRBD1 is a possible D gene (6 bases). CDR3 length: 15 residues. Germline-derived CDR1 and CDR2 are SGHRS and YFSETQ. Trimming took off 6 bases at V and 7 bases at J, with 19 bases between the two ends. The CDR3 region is CASTAPTGLGGELFF. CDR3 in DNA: TGCGCCAGCACCGCCCCCACAGGGTTGGGCGGGGAGCTGTTTTTT.

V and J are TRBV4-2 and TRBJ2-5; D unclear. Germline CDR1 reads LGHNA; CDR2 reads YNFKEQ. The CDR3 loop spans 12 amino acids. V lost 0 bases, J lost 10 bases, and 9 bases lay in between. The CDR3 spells CASSQDGQIQYF. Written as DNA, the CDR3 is TGTGCCAGCAGCCAAGATGGGCAAATCCAGTACTTC.

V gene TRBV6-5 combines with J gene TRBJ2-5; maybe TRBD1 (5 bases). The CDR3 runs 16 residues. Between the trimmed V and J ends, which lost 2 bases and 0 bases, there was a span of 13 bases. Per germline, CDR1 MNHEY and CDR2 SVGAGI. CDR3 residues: CASSYGADKYQETQYF. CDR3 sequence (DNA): TGTGCCAGCAGTTACGGGGCAGATAAGTACCAAGAGACCCAGTACTTC.

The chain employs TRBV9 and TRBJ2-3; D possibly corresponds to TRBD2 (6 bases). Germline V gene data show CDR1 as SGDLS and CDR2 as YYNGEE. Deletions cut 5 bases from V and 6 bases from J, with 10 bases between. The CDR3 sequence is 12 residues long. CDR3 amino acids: CASRPAGDTQYF. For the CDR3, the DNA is TGTGCCAGCAGACCGGCGGGGGATACGCAGTATTTT.

CDR3 residues: CASRDRDRGKTEAFF. CDR3 nucleotides: TGTGCCAGCAGAGACCGGGACAGGGGTAAAACTGAAGCTTTCTTT. The chain has TRBV11-3 and TRBJ1-1, with 10 bases aligning to TRBD1. CDR1 is SGHNT and CDR2 is YENEEA in the germline V gene. The CDR3 is 15 residues long. With 6 bases clipped from V and 5 bases from J, the junction kept 9 bases outside the gene matches.

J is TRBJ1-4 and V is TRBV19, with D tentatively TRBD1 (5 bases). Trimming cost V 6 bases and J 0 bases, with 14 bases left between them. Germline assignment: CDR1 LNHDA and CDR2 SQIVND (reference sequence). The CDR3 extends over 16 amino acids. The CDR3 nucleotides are TGTGCCAGTAGACGACTGGGGGGTGCAACTAATGAAAAACTGTTTTTT. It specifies CASRRLGGATNEKLFF.

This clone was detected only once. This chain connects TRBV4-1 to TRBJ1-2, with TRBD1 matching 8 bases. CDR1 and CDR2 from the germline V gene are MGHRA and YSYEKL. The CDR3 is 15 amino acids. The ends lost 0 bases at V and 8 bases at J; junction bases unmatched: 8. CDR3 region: CASSQDSTGVGGYTF. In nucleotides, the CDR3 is TGCGCCAGCAGCCAAGACTCGACAGGGGTTGGAGGCTACACCTTC.

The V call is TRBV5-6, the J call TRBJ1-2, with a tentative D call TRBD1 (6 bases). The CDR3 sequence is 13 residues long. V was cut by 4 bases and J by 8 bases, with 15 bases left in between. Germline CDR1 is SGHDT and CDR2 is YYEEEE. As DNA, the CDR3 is TGTGCCAGCAGCGGTGACAGGAGAAGCGGCTACACCTTC. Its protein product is CASSGDRRSGYTF.

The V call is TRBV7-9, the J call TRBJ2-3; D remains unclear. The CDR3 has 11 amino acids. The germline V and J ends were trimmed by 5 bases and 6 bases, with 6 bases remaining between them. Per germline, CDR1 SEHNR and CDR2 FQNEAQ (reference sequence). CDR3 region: CASSDVDTQYF. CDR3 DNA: TGTGCCAGCAGCGATGTGGATACGCAGTATTTT.

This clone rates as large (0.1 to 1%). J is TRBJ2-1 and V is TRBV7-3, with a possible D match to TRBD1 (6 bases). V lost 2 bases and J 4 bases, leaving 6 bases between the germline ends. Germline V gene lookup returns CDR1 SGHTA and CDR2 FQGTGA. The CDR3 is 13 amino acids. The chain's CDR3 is CASSLGQYNEQFF. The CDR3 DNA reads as TGTGCCAGCAGCTTAGGACAGTACAATGAGCAGTTCTTC.

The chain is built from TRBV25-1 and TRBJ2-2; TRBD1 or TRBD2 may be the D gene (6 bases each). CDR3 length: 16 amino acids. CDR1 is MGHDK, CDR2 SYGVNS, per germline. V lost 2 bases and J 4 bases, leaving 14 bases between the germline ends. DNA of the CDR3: TGTGCCAGCAGTGAACCCACAGGGCGGGGCACCGGGGAGCTGTTTTTT. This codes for CASSEPTGRGTGELFF.

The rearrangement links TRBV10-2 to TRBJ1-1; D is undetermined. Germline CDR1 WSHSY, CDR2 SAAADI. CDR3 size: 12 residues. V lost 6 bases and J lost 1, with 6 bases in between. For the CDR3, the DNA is TGCGCCAGCAGACCAGAGAACACTGAAGCTTTCTTT. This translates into CASRPENTEAFF.

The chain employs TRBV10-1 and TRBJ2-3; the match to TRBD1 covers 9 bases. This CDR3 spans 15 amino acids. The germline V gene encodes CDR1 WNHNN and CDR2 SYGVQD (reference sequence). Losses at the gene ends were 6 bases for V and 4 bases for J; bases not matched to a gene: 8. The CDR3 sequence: CASRGTGSSADTQYF. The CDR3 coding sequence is TGCGCCAGCAGAGGGACAGGGAGTAGCGCAGATACGCAGTATTTT.

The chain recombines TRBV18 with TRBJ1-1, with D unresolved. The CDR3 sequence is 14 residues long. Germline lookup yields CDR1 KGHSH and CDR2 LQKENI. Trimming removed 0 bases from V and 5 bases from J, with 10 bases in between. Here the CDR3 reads CASSPPVGSTEAFF. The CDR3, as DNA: TGTGCCAGCTCACCACCGGTAGGGAGTACTGAAGCTTTCTTT.

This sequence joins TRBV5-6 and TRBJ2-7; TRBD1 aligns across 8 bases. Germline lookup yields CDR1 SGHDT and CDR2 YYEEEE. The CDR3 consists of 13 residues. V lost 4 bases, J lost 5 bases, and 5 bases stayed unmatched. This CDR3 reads CASSRQGLDEQYF. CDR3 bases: TGTGCCAGCAGCAGACAGGGGTTGGACGAGCAGTACTTC. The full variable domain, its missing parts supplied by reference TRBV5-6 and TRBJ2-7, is DAGVTQSPTHLIKTRGQQVTLRCSPKSGHDTVSWYQQALGQGPQFIFQYYEEEERQRGNFPDRFSGHQFPNYSSELNVNALLLGDSALYLCASSRQGLDEQYFGPGTRLTVT.

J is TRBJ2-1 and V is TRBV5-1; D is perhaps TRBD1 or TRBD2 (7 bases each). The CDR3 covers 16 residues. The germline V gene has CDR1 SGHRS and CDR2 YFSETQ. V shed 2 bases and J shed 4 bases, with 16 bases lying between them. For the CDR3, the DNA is TGCGCCAGCAGCTTCCAGGGGGGGGTCGGGTACAATGAGCAGTTCTTC. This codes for CASSFQGGVGYNEQFF.

In nucleotides, the CDR3 is TGCGCCAGCAGCCAAGATAGCAATCAGCCCCAGCATTTT. It is translated as CASSQDSNQPQHF. The chain is built from TRBV4-1 and TRBJ1-5; no definite D call. Deletions cut 0 bases from V and 0 bases from J, with 0 bases between. Germline V CDR1 and CDR2: MGHRA, YSYEKL. The CDR3 covers 13 residues.

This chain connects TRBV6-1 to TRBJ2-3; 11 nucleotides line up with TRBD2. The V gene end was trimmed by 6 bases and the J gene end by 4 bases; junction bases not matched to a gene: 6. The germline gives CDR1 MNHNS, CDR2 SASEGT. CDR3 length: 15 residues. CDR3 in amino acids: CASRNSGGAADTQYF. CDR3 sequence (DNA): TGTGCCAGCAGAAATAGCGGGGGGGCTGCAGATACGCAGTATTTT.

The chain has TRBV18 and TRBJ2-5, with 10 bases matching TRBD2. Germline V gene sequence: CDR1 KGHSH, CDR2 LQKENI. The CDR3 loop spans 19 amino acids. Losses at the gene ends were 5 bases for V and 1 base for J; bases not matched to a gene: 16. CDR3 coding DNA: TGTGCCAGCTCAAGAGACTCGGGGCGGCTAGCGGGGGTCCAAGAGACCCAGTACTTC. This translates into CASSRDSGRLAGVQETQYF.

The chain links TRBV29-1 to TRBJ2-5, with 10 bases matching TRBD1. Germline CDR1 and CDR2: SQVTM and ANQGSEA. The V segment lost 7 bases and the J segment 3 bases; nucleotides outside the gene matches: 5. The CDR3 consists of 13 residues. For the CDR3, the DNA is TGCAGCGGACAGGGGGCTGGGGAAGAGACCCAGTACTTC. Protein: CSGQGAGEETQYF. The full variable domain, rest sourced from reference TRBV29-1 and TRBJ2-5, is SAVISQKPSRDICQRGTSLTIQCQVDSQVTMMFWYRQQPGQSLTLIATANQGSEATYESGFVIDKFPISRPNLTFSTLTVSNMSPEDSSIYLCSGQGAGEETQYFGPGTRLLVL.

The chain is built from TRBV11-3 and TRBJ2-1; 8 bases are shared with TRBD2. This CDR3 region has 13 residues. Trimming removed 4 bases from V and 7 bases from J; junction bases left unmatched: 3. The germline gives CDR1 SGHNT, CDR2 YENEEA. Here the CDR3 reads CASSSERGNEQFF. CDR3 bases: TGTGCCAGCAGCTCAGAGCGGGGGAATGAGCAGTTCTTC.